These T cell receptor beta chains were read from a single sample in a study of T cell responses to AZD1222 COVID-19 vaccine. Here immunoSEQ multiplex PCR was the method, and the copy in TCRdb shows in-frame clones only, minus some. Among 130,000 or so clones listed, 85% to 95% were seen once. The sample in question was peripheral blood, obtained on day 0 of AZD1222 vaccination. Source of these receptors: an adult in good health. Both conserved end residues are part of each CDR3. A D gene is named only where the DNA matches it firmly. Expanded clones get a size class; other rows say once, few or many, or leave the size out.

J	D	V	size	CDR3	DNA
TRBJ2-5	.	TRBV18	.	CASSPPGIPETQYF	TGTGCCAGCTCACCACCAGGAATTCCAGAGACCCAGTACTTC
TRBJ1-6	.	TRBV27	once	CASKPRGGNSPLHF	TGTGCCAGTAAACCCCGGGGAGGGAATTCACCCCTCCACTTT
TRBJ2-1	.	TRBV5-1	.	CASSSHREFSEQFF	TGCGCCAGCAGCTCCCACAGGGAATTTAGTGAGCAGTTCTTC
TRBJ1-6	.	TRBV6-5	.	CASSYLRISYNSPLHF	TGTGCCAGCAGTTACCTCCGGATCTCCTATAATTCACCCCTCCACTTT
TRBJ1-2	.	TRBV19	.	CASSISGLPNYGYTF	TGTGCCAGTAGTATTTCTGGGTTGCCTAACTATGGCTACACCTTC
TRBJ1-2	.	TRBV30	.	CAWSPGPGGYTF	TGTGCCTGGAGTCCGGGTCCGGGAGGCTACACCTTC
TRBJ1-2	.	TRBV7-9	.	CASSPREGSYGYTF	TGTGCCAGCAGCCCGCGCGAGGGGAGCTATGGCTACACCTTC
TRBJ2-2	TRBD2	TRBV5-5	few	CASSWSQTSGTGELFF	TGTGCCAGCAGCTGGTCCCAGACTAGCGGCACCGGGGAGCTGTTTTTT
TRBJ1-1	TRBD1	TRBV29-1	.	CSVVTGGHGKPAEAFF	TGCAGCGTCGTGACAGGGGGACACGGGAAGCCTGCTGAAGCTTTCTTT
TRBJ2-5	TRBD2	TRBV7-3	.	CASSASGGQETQYF	TGTGCCAGCAGCGCTAGCGGGGGCCAAGAGACCCAGTACTTC
TRBJ1-1	.	TRBV5-4	.	CASSLTGNTEAFF	TGTGCCAGCAGCTTGACGGGGAACACTGAAGCTTTCTTT
TRBJ1-2	.	TRBV6-5	.	CASSLGEGYGYTF	TGTGCCAGCAGTCTCGGGGAGGGCTATGGCTACACCTTC
TRBJ2-1	TRBD2	TRBV2	.	CASTPHQAGAYNEQFF	TGTGCCAGCACGCCTCACCAAGCGGGGGCTTACAATGAGCAGTTCTTC
TRBJ1-1	.	TRBV18	.	CASSPGQRVNTEAFF	TGTGCCAGCTCACCCGGACAGCGGGTGAACACTGAAGCTTTCTTT
TRBJ1-2	.	TRBV2	once	CASSALYGYTF	TGTGCCAGCAGTGCCCTCTATGGCTACACCTTC
TRBJ1-1	TRBD1	TRBV15	.	CATSRLLAGTGDPNTEAFF	TGTGCCACCAGCAGACTTTTGGCCGGGACAGGGGATCCGAACACTGAAGCTTTCTTT
TRBJ2-1	TRBD2	TRBV5-6	once	CASSLKRASGIYEQFF	TGTGCCAGCAGCTTAAAAAGGGCTAGCGGGATTTATGAGCAGTTCTTC
TRBJ2-5	.	TRBV3-1/TRBV3-2	.	CASSQQEETQYF	TGTGCCAGCAGCCAGCAGGAAGAGACCCAGTACTTC
TRBJ2-2	.	TRBV6-5	.	CASRPGAGTGELFF	TGTGCCAGCAGACCAGGGGCAGGGACCGGGGAGCTGTTTTTT
TRBJ1-2	.	TRBV19	.	CASTPGAMAGYTF	TGTGCCAGTACCCCAGGGGCGATGGCTGGCTACACCTTC
TRBJ1-5	.	TRBV6-5	.	CASSSWPGDQPQHF	TGTGCCAGCAGTTCCTGGCCTGGGGACCAACCCCAGCATTTT
TRBJ1-2	.	TRBV5-1	.	CASSLEAEMYGYTF	TGCGCCAGCAGCTTGGAGGCAGAGATGTATGGCTACACCTTC
TRBJ1-5	.	TRBV30	.	CAWSSTKAQGSNQPQHF	TGTGCCTGGAGTTCAACTAAAGCCCAGGGGAGCAATCAGCCCCAGCATTTT
TRBJ2-3	.	TRBV6-5	.	CASSTRQAEADTQYF	TGTGCCAGCAGCACACGACAGGCAGAGGCAGATACGCAGTATTTT
TRBJ2-2	.	TRBV24-1	.	CATSDSGTGELFF	TGTGCCACCAGTGATTCCGGAACCGGGGAGCTGTTTTTT
TRBJ1-4	.	TRBV9	.	CASSVGLTATNEKLFF	TGTGCCAGCAGCGTAGGCTTAACCGCAACTAATGAAAAACTGTTTTTT
TRBJ2-1	TRBD2	TRBV3-1/TRBV3-2	.	CASSQDRLAGGLYNEQFF	TGTGCCAGCAGCCAAGATAGACTAGCGGGGGGCCTCTACAATGAGCAGTTCTTC
TRBJ1-1	.	TRBV2	.	CASRRRAGNTEAFF	TGTGCCAGCAGGCGAAGGGCAGGCAACACTGAAGCTTTCTTT
TRBJ1-2	.	TRBV5-1	.	CASTPGAGYGYTF	TGCGCCAGCACTCCAGGGGCGGGCTATGGCTACACCTTC
TRBJ1-1	TRBD1	TRBV30	.	CAWSVYRGTGSTEAFF	TGTGCCTGGAGTGTCTACAGGGGGACAGGTTCCACTGAAGCTTTCTTT
TRBJ1-1	.	TRBV15	.	CATSGGLSGNTEAFF	TGTGCCACCAGCGGGGGGCTGTCTGGGAACACTGAAGCTTTCTTT
TRBJ2-1	.	TRBV18	.	CASSYLQGSYNEQFF	TGTGCCAGCTCATATCTACAGGGTTCCTACAATGAGCAGTTCTTC
TRBJ1-2	TRBD1	TRBV12-3/TRBV12-4	few	CASSPTGNYGYTF	TGTGCCAGCAGCCCGACAGGGAACTATGGCTACACCTTC
TRBJ2-1	TRBD2	TRBV19	.	CASTTSGIGHNEQFF	TGTGCCAGTACCACTAGCGGGATTGGCCACAATGAGCAGTTCTTC
TRBJ1-6	TRBD1	TRBV13	few	CASSSRGGGNNSPLHF	TGTGCCAGCAGCTCAAGAGGAGGGGGCAATAATTCACCCCTCCACTTT
TRBJ1-2	TRBD1	TRBV6-5	.	CATGQVNYGYTF	TGTGCCACCGGACAGGTGAACTATGGCTACACCTTC
TRBJ1-1	TRBD1	TRBV5-6	.	CASSLALTGASYTEAFF	TGTGCCAGCAGCTTGGCCCTGACAGGGGCGTCGTACACTGAAGCTTTCTTT
TRBJ1-6	.	TRBV23-1	.	CASSHPRQVESPLHF	TGCGCCAGCAGTCATCCAAGACAGGTAGAGTCACCCCTCCACTTT
TRBJ1-3	TRBD1	TRBV3-1/TRBV3-2	.	CASSQATGGLGGNTIYF	TGTGCCAGCAGCCAAGCTACAGGGGGGCTTGGCGGAAACACCATATATTTT
TRBJ1-4	.	TRBV2	.	CASRRVLDEKLFF	TGTGCCAGCCGCAGGGTTTTGGATGAAAAACTGTTTTTT
TRBJ1-2	.	TRBV6-5	.	CASTQHGAQTYGYTF	TGTGCCAGCACCCAACATGGGGCCCAGACTTATGGCTACACCTTC
TRBJ2-1	TRBD2	TRBV7-9	few	CASSPRLAGGIGNEQFF	TGTGCCAGCAGCCCGAGACTAGCGGGGGGGATTGGCAATGAGCAGTTCTTC
TRBJ1-1	.	TRBV19	.	CASSIARDTEAFF	TGTGCCAGTAGTATAGCCAGGGATACTGAAGCTTTCTTT
TRBJ2-4	TRBD2	TRBV10-3	.	CAISDTGLAGGNIQYF	TGTGCCATCAGTGATACGGGGCTAGCGGGTGGAAACATTCAGTACTTC
TRBJ2-3	.	TRBV30	.	CAWGLGGTDTQYF	TGTGCCTGGGGGCTGGGGGGCACAGATACGCAGTATTTT